Following are 13 T cell receptor beta chains from one sample sequenced in a study of T cells after yellow fever vaccination. TCRdb fed the 5' RACE reads into MiXCR, producing one record per CDR3 protein. The sample shows around 310,000 distinct CDR3 sequences, around 3.6% of them seen only once. The starting material was PBMCs, obtained on the day of the yellow fever booster vaccination. The receptors were gathered from a man between 18 and 35 years old who received the YFV17D yellow fever vaccine.

In its sample, this clonotype was seen many times. This chain uses TRBV7-2 with TRBJ2-2; 11 bases are a match to TRBD2. This CDR3 is built from 15 residues. Trimming removed 5 bases from V and 6 bases from J; junction bases left unmatched: 5. CDR1 is SGHTA, CDR2 FQGNSA, per germline. CDR3 bases: TGTGCCAGCAGCCATACTAGCGGGGGCGCCGGGGAGCTGTTTTTT. Translation: CASSHTSGGAGELFF.

Many counts were recorded for this clonotype. The chain uses TRBV10-3 and TRBJ2-3; 10 bases align to TRBD2. Germline CDR1 and CDR2: ENHRY and SYGVKD. CDR3 length: 19 amino acids. The J segment lost 4 bases and the V segment lost 0 bases, leaving 13 bases of the junction unmatched. This CDR3 reads CAISESKPIWLAGADTQYF. DNA for the CDR3: TGTGCCATCAGTGAGTCGAAACCGATATGGCTAGCGGGGGCAGATACGCAGTATTTT.

The chain uses TRBV7-2 and TRBJ2-7, with a weak D call TRBD2 (12 bases). Germline CDR1 SGHTA, CDR2 FQGNSA. The CDR3 covers 17 residues. The V gene lost 5 bases and the J gene lost 12 bases, with 32 bases spanning the gap. The CDR3 DNA reads as TGTGCCAGCAGCCGTGGACAGGGGGCTAGCGGGGGGGCTAGGCTGTACTTC. Translation gives CASSRGQGASGGARLYF.

This clonotype was counted many times. The V gene is TRBV7-8, the J gene TRBJ2-1, with D possibly matching TRBD2 (6 bases). The germline V and J ends were trimmed by 2 bases and 10 bases, with 18 bases remaining between them. The length of the CDR3 is 15 residues. Germline lookup yields CDR1 SGHVS and CDR2 FQNEAQ. CDR3 amino acids: CASSLRRTSRGEQFF. The CDR3 DNA reads as TGTGCCAGCAGCTTACGGCGGACCTCCCGGGGGGAGCAGTTCTTC.

This clonotype came up many times. The V and J genes are TRBV2 and TRBJ2-5; tentatively, D is TRBD1 or TRBD2 (5 bases each). Deletions cut 3 bases from V and 4 bases from J, with 15 bases between. Germline V gene sequence: CDR1 SNHLY, CDR2 FYNNEI. There are 15 residues in the CDR3. Here the CDR3 DNA reads TGTGCCAGCAGTGACGGGACGGCTGGAGGAGAGACCCAGTACTTC. Translating it yields CASSDGTAGGETQYF. Variable domain in full (rest from reference TRBV2 and TRBJ2-5): EPEVTQTPSHQVTQMGQEVILRCVPISNHLYFYWYRQILGQKVEFLVSFYNNEISEKSEIFDDQFSVERPDGSNFTLKIRSTKLEDSAMYFCASSDGTAGGETQYFGPGTRLLVL.

The chain employs TRBV20-1 and TRBJ2-1; maybe TRBD1 (6 bases). The V and J ends lost 3 bases and 5 bases respectively, with 14 bases between them. The CDR3 has 14 residues. Germline CDR1 reads DFQATT; CDR2 reads SNEGSKA (reference sequence). This chain's CDR3 is CSASSRNRDNEQFF. CDR3 nucleotide sequence: TGCAGTGCTAGCAGTCGAAACAGGGACAATGAGCAGTTCTTC.

This clonotype was detected ten times or more. The CDR3 reads CASSRRAGPNEQYF. The CDR3 nucleotides read TGCGCCAGCAGCCGGCGAGCAGGACCAAACGAGCAGTACTTC. The chain carries TRBV4-3 and TRBJ2-7; D gene uncertain. Trimming pared 4 bases from V and 5 bases from J, leaving 15 bases between. Looked up from germline, CDR1 is LGHNA and CDR2 is YSLEER. This CDR3 contains 14 residues.

The CDR3 DNA is TGCAGTGCTAGAGTAGGCAGGGGCCCTCGAGAGACCCAGTACTTC. Translating gives CSARVGRGPRETQYF. The chain couples TRBV20-1 to TRBJ2-5; a possible D gene is TRBD1 (6 bases). Germline V CDR1 and CDR2: DFQATT, SNEGSKA (reference sequence). The V gene lost 1 base and the J gene lost 4 bases, with 16 bases spanning the gap. The CDR3 has 15 residues.

This clonotype occurred a few times. The V call is TRBV3-1, the J call TRBJ1-2, with D tentatively TRBD1 (6 bases). V shed 3 bases and J shed 5 bases, with 16 bases lying between them. This CDR3 contains 15 residues. Germline V gives CDR1 LGHDT, CDR2 YNNKEL (reference sequence). The DNA of the CDR3 is TGTGCCAGCAGCCATTGGACAGTTCCCGGGTATGGCTACACCTTC. Its protein is CASSHWTVPGYGYTF. Variable domain in full (rest from reference TRBV3-1 and TRBJ1-2): DTAVSQTPKYLVTQMGNDKSIKCEQNLGHDTMYWYKQDSKKFLKIMFSYNNKELIINETVPNRFSPKSPDKAHLNLHINSLELGDSAVYFCASSHWTVPGYGYTFGSGTRLTVV.

This clonotype came up a few times. The genes are TRBV5-8 and TRBJ2-7, with D hard to call. The CDR3 is 14 amino acids. Trimming removed 2 bases from V and 3 bases from J, with 12 bases in between. Germline values: CDR1 SGHTS, CDR2 YDEGEE. This chain's CDR3 is CASSFVGMGYEQYF. CDR3 DNA: TGTGCCAGCAGCTTCGTGGGTATGGGCTACGAGCAGTACTTC.

Ten or more counts support this clonotype. The chain employs TRBV5-1 and TRBJ2-3; 8 bases are a match to TRBD2. The junction had 18 bases not matched to a gene; V was cut back by 0 bases and J by 9 bases. Germline CDR1 SGHRS, CDR2 YFSETQ. The CDR3 length is 18 residues. CDR3 coding DNA: TGCGCCAGCAGCTTGGCCGGCGCGGGGGGCCGGTTAAGGGGGACGCAGTATTTT. Encoded protein: CASSLAGAGGRLRGTQYF.

The chain couples TRBV20-1 to TRBJ1-6; unclear D gene. This CDR3 comprises 17 residues. CDR1 DFQATT and CDR2 SNEGSKA come from the germline V gene (reference sequence). Trimming took 4 bases from V and 0 from J, leaving 16 bases between them. For the CDR3, the DNA is TGCAGTGCTATCTACAACGGGCCCAGCTCCTATAATTCACCCCTCCACTTT. Translating gives CSAIYNGPSSYNSPLHF.

This clonotype was seen many times. This sequence joins TRBV28 and TRBJ2-7; D remains unclear. In germline, CDR1 is MDHEN, CDR2 SYDVKM. CDR3 size: 13 residues. The V end was cut by 2 bases, the J end by 6 bases, with 11 bases between. CDR3 amino acids: CASSLNSRGEQYV. The CDR3 nucleotides read TGTGCCAGCAGTTTAAATTCCCGAGGCGAGCAGTACGTC.